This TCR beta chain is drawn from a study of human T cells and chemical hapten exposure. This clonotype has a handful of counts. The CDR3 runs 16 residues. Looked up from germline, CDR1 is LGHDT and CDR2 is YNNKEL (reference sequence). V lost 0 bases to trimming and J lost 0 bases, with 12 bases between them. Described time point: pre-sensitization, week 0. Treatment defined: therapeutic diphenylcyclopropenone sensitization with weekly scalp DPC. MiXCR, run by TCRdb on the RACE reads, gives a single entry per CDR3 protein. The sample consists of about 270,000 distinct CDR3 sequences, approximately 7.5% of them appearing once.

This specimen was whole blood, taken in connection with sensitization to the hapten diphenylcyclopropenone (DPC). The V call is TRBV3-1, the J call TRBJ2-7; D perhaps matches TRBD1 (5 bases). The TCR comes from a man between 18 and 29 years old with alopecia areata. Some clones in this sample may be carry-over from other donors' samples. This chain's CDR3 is CASSQDGFTGSYEQYF. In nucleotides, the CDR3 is TGTGCCAGCAGCCAAGATGGGTTCACAGGCTCCTACGAGCAGTACTTC.